This TCR beta chain derives from a study of control samples from healthy donors and cancer patients. The method was immunoSEQ multiplex PCR; TCRdb's version includes in-frame clones alone and lacks a portion of them. This sample yields 140,000 or so clones, of which 80% to 95% are seen a single time; approximately 3.2% belongs to the top ten. V was shortened by 3 bases and J by 3 bases, with 13 bases between the two germline ends. The CDR3 is 16 residues long. Per germline, CDR1 SGHDT and CDR2 YYEEEE. Sequencing was performed on blood. V and J are TRBV5-6 and TRBJ1-6; TRBD1 is a possible D gene (5 bases). The clonotype was recovered from a man aged 25-40 years in good health. Here the CDR3 reads CASSSAEGNYNSPLHF. CDR3 nucleotides: TGTGCCAGCAGCTCCGCTGAGGGGAACTATAATTCACCCCTCCACTTT.